What follows describes a single T cell receptor (beta chain). This sample was included in a study of blood T cell repertoires in COVID-19. Study background: The origin of the acute and convalescent COVID-19 samples was the United States, Italy and Spain. The analysed material was cDNA or gDNA that came from T cells, B-cell-depleted T cells, or PBMCs.

In the original workflow: For nucleated cells, counts were estimated from reference gene primer amplification. TCRdb keeps only in-frame clones here, not all; method: immunoSEQ multiplex PCR. From that table come the V and J calls and clone size; the DNA was used to work out D and trimming. The table lists some 160,000 clones, roughly 90% of them singletons. The sample consisted of peripheral blood. The clonotype comes from a woman in her 70s with acute or convalescent COVID-19.

The CDR3 is CASSRSISGNTIYF. The CDR3 coding sequence is TGTGCCAGTAGTAGAAGCATCTCTGGAAACACCATATATTTT. The chain carries TRBV19 and TRBJ1-3, with no clear D. CDR1 LNHDA and CDR2 SQIVND come from the germline V gene (reference sequence). The CDR3 has 14 residues. V was clipped by 4 bases and J by 0 bases, with 7 bases between them.